The 11 T cell receptor beta chains below were found in one sample sequenced in a study of blood T cell repertoires in COVID-19. The protocol was immunoSEQ multiplex PCR, while the TCRdb copy is restricted to in-frame clones and leaves out a portion. The sample lists approximately 180,000 clones, roughly 89% seen once, with about 2.1% in the top ten. Material: PBMCs or T cells enriched from blood (not recorded which). Receptors originate from a woman aged 40 to 50 with acute COVID-19.

This chain links TRBV12-3 or TRBV12-4 with TRBJ1-1; D is unclear. Trimming left V 5 bases short and J 1 base short, with 8 bases between. This CDR3 spans 13 amino acids. The DNA for the CDR3 is TGTGCCAGCAGTCGGGTAGAGAACACTGAAGCTTTCTTT. Its translation is CASSRVENTEAFF.

V gene TRBV6-1 combines with J gene TRBJ2-1; 12 bases fit TRBD2. CDR1 and CDR2 from the germline V gene are MNHNS and SASEGT. The CDR3 length is 16 residues. J lost 9 bases, V lost 2 bases, and 8 bases had no gene match. The CDR3 DNA reads TGTGCCAGCAGTGAAACTGGACTAGCGGGGCGGGGTGAGCAGTTCTTC. Amino acids: CASSETGLAGRGEQFF.

The DNA for the CDR3 is TGTGCCAGCAGTCTATTCGGACTAGCGGGAGTGAACTCCTACGAGCAGTACTTC. Protein product: CASSLFGLAGVNSYEQYF. The chain employs TRBV6-2 or TRBV6-3 and TRBJ2-7; 13 bases match TRBD2. Germline V lookup: CDR1 MNHEY, CDR2 SVGEGT. Trimming at V came to 5 bases and at J to 0 bases, leaving 10 bases not matched to a gene. The CDR3 runs 18 residues.

This clone was found a few times. Other DNA sequences in this specimen translate into the identical CDR3. The chain employs TRBV5-1 and TRBJ2-1; TRBD2 matches 9 bases. The CDR3 runs 15 residues. V dropped 2 bases and J dropped 4; count of bases not matched to a gene: 4. Germline lookup yields CDR1 SGHRS and CDR2 YFSETQ. This CDR3 is CASSLAGGRYNEQFF. CDR3 DNA: TGCGCCAGCAGCTTAGCGGGAGGCAGATACAATGAGCAGTTCTTC.

The chain is built from TRBV18 and TRBJ2-7, with 8 bases lining up with TRBD1. Germline V gene data show CDR1 as KGHSH and CDR2 as LQKENI. After removal of 5 bases from V and 7 bases from J, the junction contained 4 bases not matched to a gene. This CDR3 has 12 residues. CDR3 in amino acids: CASSRQGQEQYF. CDR3 DNA: TGTGCCAGCTCAAGACAGGGGCAAGAGCAGTACTTC.

The V gene is TRBV3-1 (or the pseudogene TRBV3-2), the J gene TRBJ2-5, with D perhaps TRBD2 (6 bases). Trimming cost V 9 bases and J 5 bases, with 22 bases left between them. This CDR3 contains 15 residues. Germline loops: CDR1 LGHDT, CDR2 YNNKEL (reference sequence). CDR3 residues: CASRAKTSLGETQYF. In nucleotides, the CDR3 is TGTGCCAGTAGAGCGAAAACTAGCTTAGGGGAGACCCAGTACTTC.

The gene calls are TRBV25-1 and TRBJ1-1; 10 bases are a match to TRBD1. Per germline, CDR1 MGHDK and CDR2 SYGVNS. The V segment lost 6 bases and the J segment 5 bases; nucleotides outside the gene matches: 6. The CDR3 runs to 14 residues. In DNA form, the CDR3 reads TGTGCCAGCAGGACAGGGGGCGCGGGGACTGAAGCTTTCTTT. This codes for CASRTGGAGTEAFF.

The chain combines TRBV18 with TRBJ2-3; TRBD1 is a possible D gene (6 bases). Trimming stripped 1 base from V and 5 bases from J, with 7 bases between. Germline lookup yields CDR1 KGHSH and CDR2 LQKENI. This CDR3 has 13 residues. The CDR3: CASSPLDRDTQYF. In nucleotides, the CDR3 is TGTGCCAGCTCACCACTGGACAGAGATACGCAGTATTTT.

The chain uses TRBV6-4 and TRBJ2-6; 11 bases fit TRBD1. Germline trimming cut 2 bases from V and 0 bases from J; bases unmatched to any gene: 0. Germline V gene lookup returns CDR1 MRHNA and CDR2 SNTAGT. The length of the CDR3 is 17 residues. CDR3 DNA sequence: TGTGCCAGCAGTGACGGGACAGGGGGCTCTGGGGCCAACGTCCTGACTTTC. Translation gives CASSDGTGGSGANVLTF.

J is TRBJ2-7 and V is TRBV11-2; the D gene is possibly TRBD2 (5 bases). In germline, CDR1 is SGHAT, CDR2 FQNNGV. The CDR3 spans 16 residues. V was shortened by 1 base and J by 8 bases, with 21 bases between the two germline ends. CDR3 nucleotide sequence: TGTGCCAGCAGCTTAGTGTCCCAGGCGACTATAATGCAGCAGTACTTC. Protein: CASSLVSQATIMQQYF.

The V gene is TRBV4-1, the J gene TRBJ2-7; D possibly corresponds to TRBD2 (5 bases). This CDR3 is built from 13 residues. Germline V gene lookup returns CDR1 MGHRA and CDR2 YSYEKL. Between the trimmed V and J ends, which lost 5 bases and 6 bases, there was a span of 14 bases. CDR3 amino acids: CASSSTSRGEQYF. CDR3 sequence (DNA): TGCGCCAGCAGCTCCACAAGTCGGGGCGAGCAGTACTTC.